The clone carrying this T cell receptor beta chain came up many times. Its antigen is not identified. The data are from a study of T cells after yellow fever vaccination. Study-level points and caveats: Abundant clonotypes (contaminants from the bulk population) could be present in FACS-sorted repertoires. The CD4 compartment and the CD8 compartment contained a small share of clonotypes in common. A large majority of primary-vaccination clones showed up again after the booster (approximately 96% CD4, roughly 88% CD8).

TCRdb reanalysed the 5' RACE reads using MiXCR and keeps one entry per CDR3 protein. The sample has about 320,000 distinct CDR3 sequences, around an eighth seen once; the top ten hold roughly 3.1%. The TCR sequence derives from a man younger than 35 who received the YFV17D yellow fever vaccine. Sequenced material: CD4+ T cells sorted from PBMCs, taken 15 days after the yellow fever booster vaccination.

CDR3 sequence (DNA): TGTGCCAGCAGCCAAGATCCCCAGCGGAGCCACAATGAGCAGTTCTTC. It encodes CASSQDPQRSHNEQFF. The V call is TRBV4-2, the J call TRBJ2-1; maybe TRBD2 (5 bases). The CDR3 length is 16 residues. CDR1 LGHNA and CDR2 YNFKEQ come from the germline V gene. V lost 0 bases and J 5 bases, leaving 14 bases between the germline ends.